This T cell receptor (beta chain) was captured by sequencing in a study of T cell responses to AZD1222 COVID-19 vaccine. TCRdb's copy holds only in-frame clones and misses some; the assay was immunoSEQ multiplex PCR. This table has 100,000 or so clones, roughly nine tenths appearing once. The CDR3 spans 17 residues. The V gene end was trimmed by 0 bases and the J gene end by 5 bases; junction bases not matched to a gene: 9. CDR1 and CDR2 from the germline V gene are SGHNT and YYREEE (reference sequence). This material consisted of peripheral blood, taken 28 days after the second AZD1222 dose. The chain carries TRBV5-4 and TRBJ2-1; 9 bases are a match to TRBD2. This clonotype was sampled from an adult who received the AZD1222 COVID-19 vaccine. The CDR3 DNA reads as TGTGCCAGCAGCTTGGTTTCGCTAGCGGGAACCAACAATGAGCAGTTCTTC. This gives the protein CASSLVSLAGTNNEQFF.